This paragraph covers one T cell receptor beta chain sequence. Its antigen is as yet unknown. The primer mix had 60 Vbeta and 13 Jbeta primers. Method: immunoSEQ multiplex PCR; TCRdb's copy keeps in-frame clones and lacks some. Here the sample spans some 99,000 clones, about 80% being singletons. CDR3 length: 12 residues. The V gene lost 0 bases and the J gene lost 5 bases, with 7 bases spanning the gap. Germline V CDR1 and CDR2: GTSNPN, SVGIG (reference sequence). The sample belongs to a study of cytomegalovirus exposure and HLA in healthy donors. Study-level findings and limits: The later analysis indicated that the majority of CMV-associated TCR beta chains appeared HLA-restricted.

V gene TRBV30 combines with J gene TRBJ1-1, with D unresolved. This TCR was recovered from a man aged 35-49 years in good health and CMV-seronegative. The sample was PBMCs. In DNA form, the CDR3 reads TGTGCCTGGAGTGTACGGGGAACTGAAGCTTTCTTT. This sequence encodes CAWSVRGTEAFF.